This T cell receptor (beta chain) was sequenced for a study of PD-1 blockade in classical Hodgkin lymphoma. Remarks on this clone: Its target is unknown.

Time point noted: cycle 4 day 1 (C4D1), after around six weeks of nivolumab. In every patient, relapse followed autologous stem cell transplantation, while exposure to brentuximab vedotin differed. Investigators isolated CD4+ T cells from thawed PBMCs through magnetic negative selection. Best response was recorded as complete response, partial response or progressive disease. Sequencing was performed with immunoSEQ multiplex PCR; in TCRdb, only in-frame clones are kept and a portion is missing. The sample has 25,000 to 30,000 clones; 70% to 80% are singletons. Study-wide points: CD4+ TCR diversity climbed significantly by C4D1, unlike CD8+ TCR diversity. Exclusion removed patients who began nivolumab under 1 year after ASCT. Relative to healthy donors, newly diagnosed patients reportedly had lower baseline TCR diversity, which was reported as lower still in relapsed/refractory patients.

Trimming removed 5 bases at V and 5 bases at J, with 16 bases between. CDR1 SGHAT and CDR2 FQDESV come from the germline V gene (reference sequence). This CDR3 is 14 amino acids long. The receptor's source is a human donor with classical Hodgkin lymphoma. The sample was CD4+ T cells from blood, taken before the fourth cycle of nivolumab. This chain uses TRBV11-1 with TRBJ2-7; D gene ambiguous. The CDR3 DNA is TGTGCCAGCAGCCCTCAGTGGTTATTAAACGAGCAGTACTTC. It yields the protein CASSPQWLLNEQYF.